These 4 T cell receptor beta chains originate from one sample sequenced in a study of T cells after yellow fever vaccination. MiXCR was run by TCRdb on the 5' RACE reads, yielding one entry per CDR3 protein. The sample shows 200,000 to 300,000 distinct CDR3 sequences, roughly 13% of them seen only once. The input for sequencing was CD4+ T cells sorted from PBMCs, taken 45 days after the yellow fever booster vaccination. These receptors were obtained from a man aged 25-45 years who received the YFV17D yellow fever vaccine.

This clonotype was counted between two and nine times. The V and J genes are TRBV4-3 and TRBJ2-1; 7 nucleotides agree with TRBD2. The V and J ends lost 0 bases and 14 bases, in that order; junction bases with no gene match: 7. Germline CDR1 is LGHNA and CDR2 is YSLEER. The CDR3 has 13 residues. The CDR3 DNA sequence: TGCGCCAGCAGCCAAGATGTGGGACTAAGGGAGTTCTTC. Its translation: CASSQDVGLREFF.

This clonotype was seen a few times. In nucleotides, the CDR3 is TGTGCCAGCAGTTCCCCCACGTATTCCCCGGCAGGGGGAGGGATTAGGACTGAAGCTTTCTTT. Protein: CASSSPTYSPAGGGIRTEAFF. This chain joins TRBV28 and TRBJ1-1; 7 bases fit TRBD1. V trimming: 4 bases; J trimming: 5 bases; junction bases outside the gene matches: 28. Germline V gene data show CDR1 as MDHEN and CDR2 as SYDVKM. The CDR3 spans 21 residues.

The chain links TRBV3-1 to TRBJ2-2, with no clear D. CDR1 is LGHDT and CDR2 is YNNKEL in the germline V gene (reference sequence). V was trimmed by 1 base and J by 3 bases, leaving 3 bases between them. The CDR3 spans 13 residues. CDR3 sequence: CASSQAYTGELFF. CDR3 DNA sequence: TGTGCCAGCAGCCAAGCTTACACCGGGGAGCTGTTTTTT.

The chain couples TRBV7-2 to TRBJ2-2; 7 bases map to TRBD2. The CDR3 totals 15 residues. J was trimmed by 4 bases and V by 8 bases; bases with no gene match: 10. CDR1 SGHTA and CDR2 FQGNSA come from the germline V gene. The CDR3 DNA reads TGTGCCAGCCACGGCGGCGGGAGAGGCACCGGGGAGCTGTTTTTT. It translates to CASHGGGRGTGELFF.